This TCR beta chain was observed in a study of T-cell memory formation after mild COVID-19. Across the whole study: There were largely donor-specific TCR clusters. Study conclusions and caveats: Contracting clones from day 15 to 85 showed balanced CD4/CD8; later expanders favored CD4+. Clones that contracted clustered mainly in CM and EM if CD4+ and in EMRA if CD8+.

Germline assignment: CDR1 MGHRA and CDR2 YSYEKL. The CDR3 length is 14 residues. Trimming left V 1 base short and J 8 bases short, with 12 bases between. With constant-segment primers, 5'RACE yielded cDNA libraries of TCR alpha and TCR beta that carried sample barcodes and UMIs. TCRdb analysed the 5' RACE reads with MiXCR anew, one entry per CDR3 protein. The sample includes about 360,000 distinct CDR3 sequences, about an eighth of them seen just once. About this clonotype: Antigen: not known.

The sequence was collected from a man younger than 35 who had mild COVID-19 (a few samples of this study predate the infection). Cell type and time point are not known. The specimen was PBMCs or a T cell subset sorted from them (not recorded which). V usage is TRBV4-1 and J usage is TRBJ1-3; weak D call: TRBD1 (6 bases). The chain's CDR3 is CASSQARDIHTIYF. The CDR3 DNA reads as TGCGCCAGCAGCCAAGCCCGGGACATCCACACCATATATTTT.